This T cell receptor beta chain was identified in a study of shared clonotypes between healthy human individuals. Concerning this clone itself: What it binds is unknown.

Per sorted-subset replicate PCR, input was around 200 ng DNA, representing roughly 30,000 T cell genomes. The protocol was immunoSEQ multiplex PCR, while the TCRdb copy is restricted to in-frame clones and leaves out a portion. The profile shows roughly 1,100,000 clones, 65% to 80% of them singletons. Findings and limits, study-wide: Across a handful of donors, naive CD4 shared approximately 4.5%, naive CD8 around 4%, memory CD4 roughly 2.4%, memory CD8 under 0.5%. The generation probabilities recorded for non-shared clonotypes fell below those of clonotypes shared by all four donors.

The CDR3 is 18 residues long. From germline, CDR1 is MNHEY and CDR2 SMNVEV (reference sequence). Trimming shortened V by 4 bases and J by 0 bases, and 19 bases separated the two germline ends. The sequencing sample was made of memory CD4+ T cells sorted from blood. The subset is: CD45RA-negative fraction. The sequence derives from a man between 18 and 35 years old in good health. The chain recombines TRBV27 with TRBJ2-4, with D perhaps matching TRBD1 or TRBD2 (5 bases each). The CDR3 nucleotides read TGTGCCAGCAGTTCCGGGACCCCGGACCCCCTAGCCAAAAACATTCAGTACTTC. Protein: CASSSGTPDPLAKNIQYF.